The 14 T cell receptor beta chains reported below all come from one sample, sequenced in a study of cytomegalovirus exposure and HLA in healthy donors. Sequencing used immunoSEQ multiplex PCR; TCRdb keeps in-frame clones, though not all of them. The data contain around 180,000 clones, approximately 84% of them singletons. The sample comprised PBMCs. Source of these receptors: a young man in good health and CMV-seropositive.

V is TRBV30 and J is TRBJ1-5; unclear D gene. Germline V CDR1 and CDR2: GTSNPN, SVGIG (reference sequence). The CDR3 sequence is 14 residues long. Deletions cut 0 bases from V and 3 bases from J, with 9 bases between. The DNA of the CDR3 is TGTGCCTGGAGTGTATTGGCAGTCAATCAGCCCCAGCATTTT. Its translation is CAWSVLAVNQPQHF.

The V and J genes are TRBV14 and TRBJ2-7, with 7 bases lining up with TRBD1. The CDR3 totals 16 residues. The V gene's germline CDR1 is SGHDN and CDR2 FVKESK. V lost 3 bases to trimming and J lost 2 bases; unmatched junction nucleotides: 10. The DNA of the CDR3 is TGTGCCAGCAGCCAGTATGAGGGGGCCCCCACCTACGAGCAGTACTTC. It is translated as CASSQYEGAPTYEQYF.

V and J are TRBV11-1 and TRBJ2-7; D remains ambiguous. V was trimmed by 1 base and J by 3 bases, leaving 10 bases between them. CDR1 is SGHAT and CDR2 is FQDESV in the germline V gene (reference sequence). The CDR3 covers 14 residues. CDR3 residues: CASSLGLEVYEQYF. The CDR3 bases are TGTGCCAGCAGCTTAGGTTTAGAGGTCTACGAGCAGTACTTC.

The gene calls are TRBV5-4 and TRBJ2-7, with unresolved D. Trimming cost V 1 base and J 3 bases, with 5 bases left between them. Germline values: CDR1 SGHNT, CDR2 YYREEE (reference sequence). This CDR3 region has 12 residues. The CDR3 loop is CASSLNSYEQYF. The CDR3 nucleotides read TGTGCCAGCAGCTTGAATAGCTACGAGCAGTACTTC.

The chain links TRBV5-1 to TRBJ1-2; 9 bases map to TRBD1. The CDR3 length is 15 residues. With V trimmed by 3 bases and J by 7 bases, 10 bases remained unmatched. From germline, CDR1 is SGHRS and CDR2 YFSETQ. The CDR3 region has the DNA TGCGCCAGCAGCTCCGATGCACAGGGGGCAGGTGGCTACACCTTC. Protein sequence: CASSSDAQGAGGYTF.

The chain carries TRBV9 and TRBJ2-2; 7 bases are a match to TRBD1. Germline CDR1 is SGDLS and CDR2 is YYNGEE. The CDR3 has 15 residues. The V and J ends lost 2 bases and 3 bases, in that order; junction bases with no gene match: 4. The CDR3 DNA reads TGTGCCAGCAGCGTGGGGACAGAGTACACCGGGGAGCTGTTTTTT. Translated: CASSVGTEYTGELFF.

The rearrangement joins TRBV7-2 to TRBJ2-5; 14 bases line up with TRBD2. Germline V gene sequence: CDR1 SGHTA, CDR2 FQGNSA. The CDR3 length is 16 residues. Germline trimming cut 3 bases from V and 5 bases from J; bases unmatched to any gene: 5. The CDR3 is CASSFGGLAGEETQYF. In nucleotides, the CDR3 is TGTGCCAGCAGCTTCGGGGGACTAGCGGGAGAGGAGACCCAGTACTTC.

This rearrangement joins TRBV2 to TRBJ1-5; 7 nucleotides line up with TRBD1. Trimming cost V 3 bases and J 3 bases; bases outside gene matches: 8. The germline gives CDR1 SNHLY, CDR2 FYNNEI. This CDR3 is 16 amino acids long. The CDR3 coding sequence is TGTGCCAGCAGTGATTCGGGACAGAACTACAATCAGCCCCAGCATTTT. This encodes CASSDSGQNYNQPQHF.

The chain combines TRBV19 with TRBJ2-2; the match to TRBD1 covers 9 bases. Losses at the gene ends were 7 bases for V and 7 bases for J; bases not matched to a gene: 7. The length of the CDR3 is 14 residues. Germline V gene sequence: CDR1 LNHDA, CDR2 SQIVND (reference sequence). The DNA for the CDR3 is TGTGCCAGTACCCTACAGGGGGCAGGCGGGGAGCTGTTTTTT. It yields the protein CASTLQGAGGELFF.

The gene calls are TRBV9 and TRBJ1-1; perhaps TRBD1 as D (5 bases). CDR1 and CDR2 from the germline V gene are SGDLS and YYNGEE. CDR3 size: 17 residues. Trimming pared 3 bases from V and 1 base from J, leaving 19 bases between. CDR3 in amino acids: CASSAMGGTVGNTEAFF. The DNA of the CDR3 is TGTGCCAGCAGCGCAATGGGGGGAACCGTAGGGAACACTGAAGCTTTCTTT.

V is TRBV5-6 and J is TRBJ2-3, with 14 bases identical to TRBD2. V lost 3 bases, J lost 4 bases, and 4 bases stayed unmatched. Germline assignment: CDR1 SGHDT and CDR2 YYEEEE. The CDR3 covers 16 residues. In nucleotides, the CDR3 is TGTGCCAGCAGCTGGGGACTAGCGGGAGTCCCAGATACGCAGTATTTT. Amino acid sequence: CASSWGLAGVPDTQYF.

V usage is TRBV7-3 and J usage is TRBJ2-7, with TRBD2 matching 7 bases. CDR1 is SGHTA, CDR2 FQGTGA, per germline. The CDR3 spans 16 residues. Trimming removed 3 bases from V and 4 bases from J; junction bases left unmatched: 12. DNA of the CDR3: TGTGCCAGCAGCTTCGGCCCGGGCGGGAGTGGGTACGAGCAGTACTTC. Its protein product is CASSFGPGGSGYEQYF. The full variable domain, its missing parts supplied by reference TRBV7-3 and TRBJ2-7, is GAGVSQTPSNKVTEKGKYVELRCDPISGHTALYWYRQSLGQGPEFLIYFQGTGAADDSGLPNDRFFAVRPEGSVSTLKIQRTERGDSAVYLCASSFGPGGSGYEQYFGPGTRLTVT.

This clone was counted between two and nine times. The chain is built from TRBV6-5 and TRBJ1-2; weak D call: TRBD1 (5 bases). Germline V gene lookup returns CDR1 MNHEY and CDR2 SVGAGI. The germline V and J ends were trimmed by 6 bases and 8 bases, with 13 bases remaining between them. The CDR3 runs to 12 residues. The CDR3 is CASRLLGGGYTF. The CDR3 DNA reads TGTGCCAGCAGACTTTTGGGGGGAGGCTACACCTTC.

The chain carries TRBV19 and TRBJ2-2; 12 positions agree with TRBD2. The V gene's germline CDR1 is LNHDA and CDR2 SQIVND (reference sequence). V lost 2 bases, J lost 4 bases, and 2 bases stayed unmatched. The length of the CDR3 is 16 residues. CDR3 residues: CASSIKGLAGTGELFF. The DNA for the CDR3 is TGTGCCAGTAGTATAAAGGGACTAGCGGGCACCGGGGAGCTGTTTTTT.